The 20 T cell receptor beta chains below all came from one sample that was sequenced in a study of T-cell reconstitution after alpha-beta-depleted transplantation in children. Preparing the TCRbeta library involved the use of unique molecular identifiers. In TCRdb, the PCR reads were re-called with MiXCR into one record per CDR3 protein. In the table there are about 580,000 distinct CDR3 sequences, roughly 23% of which are singletons. This specimen was PBMCs, mostly from graft donor cells, taken 360 days after TCRalphabeta/CD19-depleted stem cell transplant. The receptors shown here come from a boy younger than two who had a stem cell transplant for acute myeloid leukemia, so the T cells may come from the graft donor.

This clonotype was found many times. This CDR3 reads CASSQASLTQEGQPQHF. Written as DNA, the CDR3 is TGTGCCAGCAGCCAAGCCTCCCTGACCCAAGAGGGTCAGCCCCAGCATTTT. This chain connects TRBV4-2 to TRBJ1-5, with unresolved D. Deletions cut 1 base from V and 6 bases from J, with 19 bases between. There are 17 residues in the CDR3. Germline V gene sequence: CDR1 LGHNA, CDR2 YNFKEQ.

This clonotype was counted a single time. The chain is built from TRBV28 and TRBJ1-1; no clear D. The CDR3 extends over 11 amino acids. The V and J ends lost 3 bases and 12 bases respectively, with 11 bases between them. From germline, CDR1 is MDHEN and CDR2 SYDVKM. Written as DNA, the CDR3 is TGTGCCAGCAGTTTTAGCGTTGGAACTTTCTTT. It translates to CASSFSVGTFF.

This clonotype has only a few counts. The V gene is TRBV20-1, the J gene TRBJ1-4, with D uncertain. Trimming left V 1 base short and J 0 bases short, with 12 bases between. The CDR3 covers 16 residues. Germline CDR1 reads DFQATT; CDR2 reads SNEGSKA (reference sequence). CDR3 amino acids: CSARVLKGATNEKLFF. The CDR3 DNA follows: TGCAGTGCTAGAGTACTGAAGGGAGCAACTAATGAAAAACTGTTTTTT.

This clonotype was observed many times. The chain is built from TRBV28 and TRBJ1-5; no definite D call. Germline CDR1 is MDHEN and CDR2 is SYDVKM. The CDR3 has 15 residues. Trimming stripped 5 bases from V and 7 bases from J, with 18 bases between. CDR3 region: CASSLPATGGQPQHF. CDR3 nucleotides: TGTGCCAGCAGTCTCCCGGCTACTGGCGGCCAGCCCCAGCATTTT.

This clonotype has just one count. The chain combines TRBV6-5 with TRBJ1-5; D unresolved. This CDR3 is 14 amino acids long. Germline CDR1 is MNHEY and CDR2 is SVGAGI. The germline V and J ends were trimmed by 4 bases and 5 bases, with 12 bases remaining between them. CDR3 loop: CASSLSRRDQPQHF. In DNA form, the CDR3 reads TGTGCCAGCAGTTTAAGCCGGAGAGATCAGCCCCAGCATTTT.

CDR3 bases: TGTGCCATCAGCTCCTTGGAAGCAGATACGCAGTATTTT. This translates into CAISSLEADTQYF. The chain uses TRBV10-3 and TRBJ2-3; no firm D call. Germline V lookup: CDR1 ENHRY, CDR2 SYGVKD. V gave up 6 bases and J gave up 4 bases, with 11 bases separating them. The length of the CDR3 is 13 residues.

The chain links TRBV7-2 to TRBJ1-1; D is perhaps TRBD1 (6 bases). The CDR3 contains 15 residues. V was shortened by 0 bases and J by 11 bases, with 19 bases between the two germline ends. CDR1 SGHTA and CDR2 FQGNSA come from the germline V gene. CDR3 sequence reads: CASSLALTTTGTAFF. DNA of the CDR3: TGTGCCAGCAGCTTAGCCTTAACCACTACAGGGACCGCTTTCTTT.

This clonotype was detected ten times or more. The chain's CDR3 is CASSLQTAQETQYF. The CDR3 nucleotides read TGTGCCAGCAGTTTACAGACAGCACAAGAGACCCAGTACTTC. This chain links TRBV28 with TRBJ2-5, with D perhaps TRBD1 (5 bases). V was shortened by 2 bases and J by 2 bases, with 9 bases between the two germline ends. CDR1 MDHEN and CDR2 SYDVKM come from the germline V gene. The CDR3 runs 14 residues. The full variable domain, rest sourced from reference TRBV28 and TRBJ2-5, is DVKVTQSSRYLVKRTGEKVFLECVQDMDHENMFWYRQDPGLGLRLIYFSYDVKMKEKGDIPEGYSVSREKKERFSLILESASTNQTSMYLCASSLQTAQETQYFGPGTRLLVL.

The chain carries TRBV5-1 and TRBJ2-5, with TRBD1 matching over 8 bases. The CDR3 covers 14 residues. Germline CDR1 is SGHRS and CDR2 is YFSETQ. Trimming cost V 4 bases and J 3 bases; bases outside gene matches: 5. The CDR3 spells CASSIGQGEETQYF. The CDR3, as DNA: TGCGCCAGCAGCATCGGACAGGGAGAAGAGACCCAGTACTTC. The variable domain in full, completed from reference TRBV5-1 and TRBJ2-5, reads KAGVTQTPRYLIKTRGQQVTLSCSPISGHRSVSWYQQTPGQGLQFLFEYFSETQRNKGNFPGRFSGRQFSNSRSEMNVSTLELGDSALYLCASSIGQGEETQYFGPGTRLLVL.

This chain uses TRBV20-1 with TRBJ2-6; no clear D. Germline-derived CDR1 and CDR2 are DFQATT and SNEGSKA (reference sequence). The germline V and J ends were trimmed by 0 bases and 2 bases, with 14 bases remaining between them. The CDR3 totals 17 residues. The CDR3 DNA follows: TGCAGTGCTAGAGATCGTCGCAGCAATGCTGGGGCCAACGTCCTGACTTTC. It specifies CSARDRRSNAGANVLTF.

This clonotype came up many times. The rearrangement links TRBV12-5 to TRBJ2-3; 9 bases map to TRBD1. The CDR3 totals 15 residues. Trimming cost V 6 bases and J 5 bases; bases outside gene matches: 9. The germline V gene has CDR1 LGHNT and CDR2 FRNRAP. The CDR3: CASGSGTGFRDTQYF. CDR3 coding DNA: TGTGCTAGTGGCTCCGGGACAGGGTTTAGAGATACGCAGTATTTT.

This clonotype was recorded many times. The V and J genes are TRBV20-1 and TRBJ2-5; D is unresolved. CDR3 length: 13 amino acids. V shed 5 bases and J shed 5 bases, with 15 bases lying between them. Germline lookup yields CDR1 DFQATT and CDR2 SNEGSKA (reference sequence). For the CDR3, the DNA is TGCAGTGCTCCTCTTTTGGGCCTGGAGACCCAGTACTTC. As protein: CSAPLLGLETQYF.

This clonotype showed up just a few times. The gene calls are TRBV11-1 and TRBJ2-5; 8 nucleotides agree with TRBD1. The CDR3 runs to 18 residues. V trimming: 5 bases; J trimming: 2 bases; junction bases outside the gene matches: 16. Germline V lookup: CDR1 SGHAT, CDR2 FQDESV (reference sequence). The CDR3 loop is CASSQTNGTGRGQETQYF. As DNA, the CDR3 is TGTGCCAGCAGCCAGACTAACGGGACAGGTCGGGGGCAAGAGACCCAGTACTTC.

This chain uses TRBV6-2 or TRBV6-3 with TRBJ1-1; tentatively, D is TRBD1 (6 bases). This CDR3 has 12 amino acids. Germline CDR1 MNHEY, CDR2 SVGEGT. The V end lost 0 bases, the J end lost 10 bases, and 9 bases lay between the germline ends. The CDR3 DNA is TGTGCCAGCAGTTACTCGATCAGGGGAGCTTTCTTT. Translating it yields CASSYSIRGAFF.

The chain recombines TRBV12-3 or TRBV12-4 with TRBJ2-7; the D gene is possibly TRBD2 (5 bases). CDR3 length: 13 amino acids. V dropped 4 bases and J dropped 5 bases, with 12 bases sitting between them. CDR3 sequence: CASSSALAHEQYF. CDR3 DNA: TGTGCCAGCAGTTCGGCGCTAGCTCACGAGCAGTACTTC.

This clonotype was observed many times. V is TRBV5-6 and J is TRBJ2-7, with TRBD1 matching over 9 bases. The trim removed 0 bases at V and 4 bases at J, leaving 5 bases unmatched. Germline CDR1 SGHDT, CDR2 YYEEEE. This CDR3 region has 15 residues. As DNA, the CDR3 is TGTGCCAGCAGCTTGGCCGGGACAGGGAGGTACGAGCAGTACTTC. As protein: CASSLAGTGRYEQYF. The whole variable domain, filled in from reference TRBV5-6 and TRBJ2-7, reads DAGVTQSPTHLIKTRGQQVTLRCSPKSGHDTVSWYQQALGQGPQFIFQYYEEEERQRGNFPDRFSGHQFPNYSSELNVNALLLGDSALYLCASSLAGTGRYEQYFGPGTRLTVT.

This chain connects TRBV20-1 to TRBJ1-6; 9 bases are a match to TRBD1. V shed 3 bases, J shed 10 bases, and the junction held 4 bases outside the gene matches. The CDR3 runs 13 residues. The germline gives CDR1 DFQATT, CDR2 SNEGSKA (reference sequence). This chain's CDR3 is CSARGTGLSPLHF. CDR3 bases: TGCAGTGCTAGGGGGACAGGGTTATCACCCCTCCACTTT.

V and J are TRBV4-3 and TRBJ1-1; D is unresolved. Germline values: CDR1 LGHNA, CDR2 YSLEER. The V and J ends lost 1 base and 5 bases respectively, with 17 bases between them. The CDR3 loop spans 16 amino acids. This CDR3 reads CASSQVPKGIRTEAFF. CDR3 nucleotides: TGCGCCAGCAGCCAAGTCCCCAAGGGTATTAGGACTGAAGCTTTCTTT.

The chain combines TRBV7-6 with TRBJ2-1, with 13 bases identical to TRBD2. The CDR3 sequence is 16 residues long. Per the germline V gene, CDR1 is SGHVS and CDR2 is FNYEAQ. The V gene end was trimmed by 1 base and the J gene end by 7 bases; junction bases not matched to a gene: 4. Here the CDR3 reads CASSLVELAGGNEQFF. CDR3 coding DNA: TGTGCCAGCAGCTTAGTCGAACTAGCGGGGGGGAATGAGCAGTTCTTC.

The chain couples TRBV20-1 to TRBJ1-1, with D unclear. The CDR3 has 14 amino acids. Germline V gene sequence: CDR1 DFQATT, CDR2 SNEGSKA (reference sequence). Trimming took off 4 bases at V and 1 base at J, with 13 bases between the two ends. The DNA of the CDR3 is TGCAGTGCTATAGGGAACAGCCCGAACACTGAAGCTTTCTTT. It translates to CSAIGNSPNTEAFF.